This entry lists 24 T cell receptor beta chains sequenced from one sample in a study of T cell changes during pregnancy in multiple sclerosis. Some clones are missing from TCRdb's copy, which holds only in-frame ones; the method was immunoSEQ multiplex PCR. Among about 44,000 clones, around 90% were seen once, and the ten largest hold about 0.73%. The sample in question was CD4+ T cells from peripheral blood mononuclear cells, obtained in the first trimester of pregnancy. The origin of the receptors is a female donor with multiple sclerosis, enrolled in a pregnancy study.

This clone was seen a few times. J is TRBJ2-5 and V is TRBV15, with 7 bases aligning to TRBD2. Germline CDR1 LNHNV, CDR2 YYDKDF (reference sequence). The CDR3 is 14 residues long. J gave up 5 bases and V 0 bases, and 3 bases lay outside the gene matches. The CDR3 sequence is CATSRDWGGETQYF. The CDR3 bases are TGTGCCACCAGCAGAGACTGGGGAGGGGAGACCCAGTACTTC.

The chain uses TRBV7-2 and TRBJ2-7; D is unresolved. The CDR3 is 18 amino acids. The germline gives CDR1 SGHTA, CDR2 FQGNSA. V was pared by 3 bases and J by 2 bases, with 23 bases between. This CDR3 is CASSFPTSGIQSPYEQYF. CDR3 nucleotides: TGTGCCAGCAGCTTCCCCACCTCAGGAATCCAAAGCCCCTACGAGCAGTACTTC.

The chain employs TRBV6-5 and TRBJ2-1; 15 positions agree with TRBD2. The CDR3 consists of 16 residues. The V segment lost 2 bases and the J segment 6 bases; nucleotides outside the gene matches: 2. Germline values: CDR1 MNHEY, CDR2 SVGAGI. The CDR3 DNA reads as TGTGCCAGCAGTTACCGGACTAGCGGGAGGGCCAATGAGCAGTTCTTC. This translates into CASSYRTSGRANEQFF.

The CDR3 protein is CASSLAGRGAYNEQFF. In DNA form, the CDR3 reads TGTGCCAGCAGCTTGGCCGGGCGGGGGGCCTACAATGAGCAGTTCTTC. The rearrangement links TRBV5-4 to TRBJ2-1; 8 nucleotides match TRBD2. CDR1 is SGHNT, CDR2 YYREEE, per germline (reference sequence). The V gene end was trimmed by 0 bases and the J gene end by 2 bases; junction bases not matched to a gene: 4. This CDR3 is 16 amino acids long.

This chain connects TRBV6-1 to TRBJ1-2; 7 bases agree with TRBD1. Germline assignment: CDR1 MNHNS and CDR2 SASEGT. Unmatched junction bases numbered 2, after V lost 0 bases and J lost 4 bases. The CDR3 totals 14 residues. The CDR3 DNA sequence: TGTGCCAGCAGTGAAGCAGGACAGGCCTATGGCTACACCTTC. It yields the protein CASSEAGQAYGYTF.

This clone is a singleton in its sample. The J gene is TRBJ2-5, the V gene TRBV30; 8 positions agree with TRBD2. CDR1 GTSNPN and CDR2 SVGIG come from the germline V gene (reference sequence). CDR3 size: 14 residues. V lost 3 bases, J lost 4 bases, and 7 bases stayed unmatched. DNA for the CDR3: TGTGCCTGGAGGTCCGGGAGGGGAGGAGAGACCCAGTACTTC. This sequence encodes CAWRSGRGGETQYF.

The table lists this clone with a count of one. The V gene is TRBV7-2, the J gene TRBJ1-5; D not certain. Germline CDR1 reads SGHTA; CDR2 reads FQGNSA. The CDR3 totals 14 residues. V dropped 4 bases and J dropped 0 bases, with 7 bases sitting between them. The CDR3: CASSSVYSNQPQHF. The CDR3, as DNA: TGTGCCAGCAGCTCCGTCTATAGCAATCAGCCCCAGCATTTT.

The rearrangement links TRBV30 to TRBJ1-1; 10 bases map to TRBD1. The CDR3 runs to 15 residues. The germline gives CDR1 GTSNPN, CDR2 SVGIG (reference sequence). The trim removed 3 bases at V and 1 base at J, leaving 5 bases unmatched. This CDR3 is CAWRDRGKWNTEAFF. CDR3 coding DNA: TGTGCCTGGAGGGACAGGGGGAAGTGGAACACTGAAGCTTTCTTT. The full variable domain, rest sourced from reference TRBV30 and TRBJ1-1, is SQTIHQWPATLVQPVGSPLSLECTVEGTSNPNLYWYRQAAGRGLQLLFYSVGIGQISSEVPQNLSASRPQDRQFILSSKKLLLSDSGFYLCAWRDRGKWNTEAFFGQGTRLTVV.

J is TRBJ1-4 and V is TRBV7-6, with unresolved D. The CDR3 runs 16 residues. V shed 0 bases and J shed 8 bases, with 16 bases lying between them. Germline V gives CDR1 SGHVS, CDR2 FNYEAQ. CDR3 bases: TGTGCCAGCAGCTTAGCGGGCGGGCTAGATGGGGAAAAACTGTTTTTT. It yields the protein CASSLAGGLDGEKLFF.

The genes are TRBV13 and TRBJ2-3, with 7 positions matching TRBD2. Unmatched junction bases numbered 8, after V lost 4 bases and J lost 4 bases. Germline CDR1 and CDR2: PRHDT and FYEKMQ (reference sequence). CDR3 length: 15 residues. CDR3 coding DNA: TGTGCCAGCAGCTCGGGAGGTACCATAGCAGATACGCAGTATTTT. It yields the protein CASSSGGTIADTQYF.

V gene TRBV27 combines with J gene TRBJ2-3; D remains ambiguous. Germline loops: CDR1 MNHEY, CDR2 SMNVEV (reference sequence). The CDR3 runs to 13 residues. The V end lost 6 bases, the J end lost 0 bases, and 7 bases lay between the germline ends. For the CDR3, the DNA is TGTGCCAGCAGATATCTTAGCACAGATACGCAGTATTTT. Amino acids: CASRYLSTDTQYF.

V and J are TRBV25-1 and TRBJ2-3, with D uncertain. The CDR3 extends over 14 amino acids. Trimming removed 10 bases at V and 3 bases at J, with 17 bases between. Per the germline V gene, CDR1 is MGHDK and CDR2 is SYGVNS. The DNA of the CDR3 is TGTGCCACCCGACCCCTAGGTTTGACAGATACGCAGTATTTT. Its protein product is CATRPLGLTDTQYF. Combining the CDR3 with reference TRBV25-1 and TRBJ2-3 gives the whole variable domain EADIYQTPRYLVIGTGKKITLECSQTMGHDKMYWYQQDPGMELHLIHYSYGVNSTEKGDLSSESTVSRIRTEHFPLTLESARPSHTSQYLCATRPLGLTDTQYFGPGTRLTVL.

The chain is built from TRBV27 and TRBJ2-7; no clear D. Between the trimmed V and J ends, which lost 1 base and 1 base, there was a span of 5 bases. Per germline, CDR1 MNHEY and CDR2 SMNVEV (reference sequence). This CDR3 is 13 amino acids long. The CDR3 sequence is CASSLYQSYEQYF. The CDR3 coding sequence is TGTGCCAGCAGTTTATATCAGTCCTACGAGCAGTACTTC.

The rearrangement joins TRBV27 to TRBJ2-1, with 8 bases identical to TRBD1. Trimming took 5 bases from V and 7 from J; bases not matched to a gene: 13. Germline V gene lookup returns CDR1 MNHEY and CDR2 SMNVEV (reference sequence). CDR3 size: 16 residues. CDR3 sequence reads: CASSDPRGRGRNEQFF. CDR3 DNA: TGTGCCAGCAGTGACCCCCGGGGCAGGGGGCGAAATGAGCAGTTCTTC.

The chain has TRBV21-1 and TRBJ2-3; TRBD1 was called by the table and not checked on the DNA. TRBV21-1 is termed a pseudogene. The CDR3 extends over 13 amino acids. DNA of the CDR3: TGTGCCAGCCCCCTAGGGGGATCGGATACGCAGTATTTT. Its translation is CASPLGGSDTQYF.

The rearrangement links TRBV5-4 to TRBJ2-2, with TRBD2 identical over 7 bases. V shed 0 bases, J shed 1 base, and the junction held 3 bases outside the gene matches. This CDR3 contains 16 residues. Germline V gene data show CDR1 as SGHNT and CDR2 as YYREEE (reference sequence). The CDR3 bases are TGTGCCAGCAGCTTGGGCCCTAGCGGGAACACCGGGGAGCTGTTTTTT. It codes for CASSLGPSGNTGELFF.

This clone was observed once. V usage is TRBV5-6 and J usage is TRBJ1-2; 7 bases map to TRBD1. The CDR3 consists of 14 residues. J gave up 4 bases and V 2 bases, and 5 bases lay outside the gene matches. Looked up from germline, CDR1 is SGHDT and CDR2 is YYEEEE. The CDR3 reads CASSFRDRSYGYTF. In DNA form, the CDR3 reads TGTGCCAGCAGCTTCCGGGACAGATCCTATGGCTACACCTTC.

V usage is TRBV5-6 and J usage is TRBJ2-3; 9 bases align to TRBD1. Per germline, CDR1 SGHDT and CDR2 YYEEEE. CDR3 length: 16 amino acids. The junction had 10 bases not matched to a gene; V was cut back by 5 bases and J by 3 bases. CDR3 region: CASSLFGTGKTDTQYF. The CDR3 DNA reads as TGTGCCAGCAGTTTGTTCGGGACAGGGAAAACAGATACGCAGTATTTT.

This sequence joins TRBV5-1 and TRBJ1-2, with 7 bases aligning to TRBD1. Per germline, CDR1 SGHRS and CDR2 YFSETQ. The CDR3 has 19 residues. V was clipped by 2 bases and J by 8 bases; unmatched bases: 24. The CDR3 protein is CASSFGGGLGTGTVHGYTF. CDR3 in DNA: TGCGCCAGCAGCTTCGGAGGGGGTCTGGGGACCGGGACAGTTCACGGCTACACCTTC.

The chain joins TRBV7-9 to TRBJ2-1; D unclear. V was shortened by 1 base and J by 6 bases, with 7 bases between the two germline ends. The CDR3 contains 13 residues. Germline-derived CDR1 and CDR2 are SEHNR and FQNEAQ (reference sequence). The CDR3, as DNA: TGTGCCAGCAGCTTAGAGGTAGCCAATGAGCAGTTCTTC. Translating it yields CASSLEVANEQFF.

The rearrangement links TRBV27 to TRBJ1-5; the match to TRBD1 covers 8 bases. The CDR3 is 15 residues long. The V and J ends lost 6 bases and 1 base, in that order; junction bases with no gene match: 5. The germline gives CDR1 MNHEY, CDR2 SMNVEV (reference sequence). The chain's CDR3 is CASSKTGDSNQPQHF. CDR3 sequence (DNA): TGTGCCAGCAGCAAGACAGGGGACAGCAATCAGCCCCAGCATTTT.

The chain couples TRBV15 to TRBJ2-2; a weak D match, TRBD1 (6 bases). V lost 0 bases to trimming and J lost 4 bases, with 15 bases between them. Germline V gives CDR1 LNHNV, CDR2 YYDKDF (reference sequence). The CDR3 consists of 17 residues. The chain's CDR3 is CATSRDQGIRITGELFF. CDR3 nucleotide sequence: TGTGCCACCAGCAGAGATCAGGGGATAAGGATCACCGGGGAGCTGTTTTTT. Together with reference TRBV15 and TRBJ2-2, the CDR3 gives the full variable domain: DAMVIQNPRYQVTQFGKPVTLSCSQTLNHNVMYWYQQKSSQAPKLLFHYYDKDFNNEADTPDNFQSRRPNTSFCFLDIRSPGLGDTAMYLCATSRDQGIRITGELFFGEGSRLTVL.

The chain recombines TRBV30 with TRBJ2-6; perhaps TRBD2 as D (7 bases). The CDR3 covers 14 residues. Germline loops: CDR1 GTSNPN, CDR2 SVGIG (reference sequence). Trimming left V 8 bases short and J 2 bases short, with 13 bases between. The CDR3 protein is CAGLGGPGANVLTF. The CDR3 DNA is TGTGCCGGCTTGGGGGGGCCTGGGGCCAACGTCCTGACTTTC.

This clone was observed a single time. Other DNA sequences in the sample encode the same CDR3. The chain is built from TRBV7-8 and TRBJ2-2; 13 bases match TRBD2. V was clipped by 5 bases and J by 1 base; unmatched bases: 4. The CDR3 loop spans 17 amino acids. CDR1 SGHVS and CDR2 FQNEAQ come from the germline V gene. CDR3 residues: CASSRGTSGMNTGELFF. CDR3 DNA sequence: TGTGCCAGCAGCAGGGGGACTAGCGGGATGAACACCGGGGAGCTGTTTTTT.